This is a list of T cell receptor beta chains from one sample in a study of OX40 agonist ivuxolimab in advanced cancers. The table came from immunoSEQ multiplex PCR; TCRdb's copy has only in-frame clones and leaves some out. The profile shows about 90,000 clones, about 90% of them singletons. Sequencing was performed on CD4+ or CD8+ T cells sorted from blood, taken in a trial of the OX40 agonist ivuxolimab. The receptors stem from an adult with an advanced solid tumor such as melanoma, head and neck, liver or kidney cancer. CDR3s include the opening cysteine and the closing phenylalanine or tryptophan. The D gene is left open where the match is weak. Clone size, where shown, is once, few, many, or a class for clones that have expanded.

CDR3aa: CAWSQDRAGMNTEAFF
abundance: once
j_gene: TRBJ1-1
d_gene: .
v_gene: TRBV30
len: 16

CDR3aa: CASSIGQGAGQPQHF
abundance: .
j_gene: TRBJ1-5
d_gene: TRBD1
v_gene: TRBV19
len: 15

CDR3aa: CASRDSTYEQYF
abundance: .
j_gene: TRBJ2-7
d_gene: TRBD1
v_gene: TRBV5-1
len: 12

CDR3aa: CASSWWTGELFF
abundance: once
j_gene: TRBJ2-2
d_gene: .
v_gene: TRBV6-1
len: 12

CDR3aa: CASSSSGVSGTEAFF
abundance: .
j_gene: TRBJ1-1
d_gene: .
v_gene: TRBV7-3
len: 15

CDR3aa: CASRTGQAGNTEAFF
abundance: .
j_gene: TRBJ1-1
d_gene: TRBD1
v_gene: TRBV5-1
len: 15

CDR3aa: CASSFGGESLGEKLFF
abundance: .
j_gene: TRBJ1-4
d_gene: .
v_gene: TRBV5-6
len: 16

CDR3aa: CASQTGDWDETQYF
abundance: .
j_gene: TRBJ2-5
d_gene: TRBD1
v_gene: TRBV5-1
len: 14

CDR3aa: CASSFLALGSGNTIYF
abundance: .
j_gene: TRBJ1-3
d_gene: .
v_gene: TRBV5-8
len: 16

CDR3aa: CASSVVGPATYNEQFF
abundance: .
j_gene: TRBJ2-1
d_gene: .
v_gene: TRBV9
len: 16

CDR3aa: CASSYGTRYGYTF
abundance: .
j_gene: TRBJ1-2
d_gene: .
v_gene: TRBV6-6
len: 13

CDR3aa: CASSFYRLGGSNEQFF
abundance: .
j_gene: TRBJ2-1
d_gene: .
v_gene: TRBV7-9
len: 16

CDR3aa: CASSIQGQHYGYTF
abundance: .
j_gene: TRBJ1-2
d_gene: .
v_gene: TRBV19
len: 14

CDR3aa: CASSLDRGEVGYTF
abundance: few
j_gene: TRBJ1-2
d_gene: TRBD1
v_gene: TRBV7-8
len: 14

CDR3aa: CAWTRQGVGSPLHF
abundance: few
j_gene: TRBJ1-6
d_gene: TRBD1
v_gene: TRBV30
len: 14

CDR3aa: CASSFGGSSYEQYF
abundance: .
j_gene: TRBJ2-7
d_gene: TRBD2
v_gene: TRBV7-9
len: 14

CDR3aa: CASGGPSYEQYF
abundance: .
j_gene: TRBJ2-7
d_gene: TRBD2
v_gene: TRBV19
len: 12

CDR3aa: CSTASVGGETQYF
abundance: .
j_gene: TRBJ2-5
d_gene: TRBD1
v_gene: TRBV29-1
len: 13

CDR3aa: CASSSYRGGDNQPQHF
abundance: few
j_gene: TRBJ1-5
d_gene: TRBD1
v_gene: TRBV5-6
len: 16

CDR3aa: CASSYWGGPSTDTQYF
abundance: .
j_gene: TRBJ2-3
d_gene: .
v_gene: TRBV6-5
len: 16

CDR3aa: CAISAAPPRGNEQFF
abundance: .
j_gene: TRBJ2-1
d_gene: .
v_gene: TRBV10-3
len: 15

CDR3aa: CASSYSGTDPEGYTF
abundance: .
j_gene: TRBJ1-2
d_gene: TRBD1
v_gene: TRBV6-5
len: 15

CDR3aa: CASSLSQTYGYTF
abundance: .
j_gene: TRBJ1-2
d_gene: .
v_gene: TRBV7-9
len: 13

CDR3aa: CASSFGSGQPQHF
abundance: .
j_gene: TRBJ1-5
d_gene: .
v_gene: TRBV28
len: 13

CDR3aa: CASSPDRLPGNTIYF
abundance: .
j_gene: TRBJ1-3
d_gene: TRBD1
v_gene: TRBV5-1
len: 15

CDR3aa: CASSSDTHYEQYF
abundance: once
j_gene: TRBJ2-7
d_gene: .
v_gene: TRBV7-9
len: 13

CDR3aa: CASRPGTAGGTQYF
abundance: .
j_gene: TRBJ2-5
d_gene: TRBD1
v_gene: TRBV6-5
len: 14

CDR3aa: CASSPSDRAVAFF
abundance: .
j_gene: TRBJ1-1
d_gene: .
v_gene: TRBV5-1
len: 13

CDR3aa: CASSLDRGSGEQYF
abundance: .
j_gene: TRBJ2-7
d_gene: TRBD1
v_gene: TRBV5-1
len: 14

CDR3aa: CASSIRPTDTQYF
abundance: .
j_gene: TRBJ2-3
d_gene: .
v_gene: TRBV6-5
len: 13

CDR3aa: CASSLRTDGETQYF
abundance: .
j_gene: TRBJ2-5
d_gene: .
v_gene: TRBV7-8
len: 14

CDR3aa: CASIPDYRTSYEQYF
abundance: .
j_gene: TRBJ2-7
d_gene: .
v_gene: TRBV5-1
len: 15

CDR3aa: CASSPLAGGETQYF
abundance: .
j_gene: TRBJ2-5
d_gene: TRBD2
v_gene: TRBV9
len: 14

CDR3aa: CASRVGSSGTSTTSQYF
abundance: .
j_gene: TRBJ2-7
d_gene: TRBD2
v_gene: TRBV5-1
len: 17

CDR3aa: CASSLGAQATNEKLFF
abundance: .
j_gene: TRBJ1-4
d_gene: .
v_gene: TRBV7-6
len: 16

CDR3aa: CASSDAGTGKDEQYF
abundance: .
j_gene: TRBJ2-7
d_gene: TRBD1
v_gene: TRBV2
len: 15

CDR3aa: CSAEGTSGGEAKNIQYF
abundance: .
j_gene: TRBJ2-4
d_gene: TRBD2
v_gene: TRBV29-1
len: 17

CDR3aa: CAWGQAYPAFF
abundance: .
j_gene: TRBJ1-1
d_gene: TRBD1
v_gene: TRBV30
len: 11

CDR3aa: CASRETSVNYEQYF
abundance: .
j_gene: TRBJ2-7
d_gene: TRBD2
v_gene: TRBV6-1
len: 14

CDR3aa: CASSHWTGGNTEAFF
abundance: .
j_gene: TRBJ1-1
d_gene: TRBD1
v_gene: TRBV7-9
len: 15